This T cell receptor (beta chain) stems from a study of shared T cell receptors in the human thymus. Sequenced by immunoSEQ multiplex PCR; TCRdb stores in-frame clones only, minus some. Of hundreds of thousands of clones in the sample, around nine tenths were seen once. Trimming pared 2 bases from V and 2 bases from J, leaving 10 bases between. The CDR3 runs 14 residues. Germline CDR1 reads MNHEY; CDR2 reads SVGAGI. This clone showed up just once. The same data also contributed to another study, on human thymus T cells. That paper adds: The study used thymus tissue resected during corrective heart surgery. Usage of V and J genes appeared biased in thymic and blood repertoires.

The receptor was isolated from a boy less than two years old with a congenital heart defect. Sequenced material: thymocytes. The rearrangement joins TRBV6-5 to TRBJ2-7; D perhaps matches TRBD2 (6 bases). CDR3: CASSYAGLPYEQYF. CDR3 nucleotides: TGTGCCAGCAGTTACGCGGGACTCCCCTACGAGCAGTACTTC.